These 3 T cell receptor beta chains came from one sample sequenced in a study of cytomegalovirus exposure and HLA in healthy donors (dated by TCRdb to 2015 to 2018). The library came from the immunoSEQ multiplex PCR assay. TCRdb took this table from immuneACCESS and kept in-frame rearrangements with V and J called. Such tables lack part of the clones; where checked against another copy, unresolved V genes explain under half of the gap, and the rest is unexplained. The sample table contains approximately 170,000 clones; only one count was recorded for about 85% of them. About 15% of the sample is held by the ten biggest clonotypes. The sequenced material came from PBMCs. These receptors originate from a man aged 18 to 29 in good health and CMV-seropositive.

The chain carries TRBV27 and TRBJ1-2, with D perhaps TRBD1 (5 bases). The V end lost 2 bases, the J end lost 8 bases, and 18 bases lay between the germline ends. This CDR3 is built from 15 residues. Germline CDR1 MNHEY, CDR2 SMNVEV (reference sequence). The CDR3 spells CASSLTPGTFTGYTF. DNA for the CDR3: TGTGCCAGCAGTTTAACCCCGGGGACTTTTACCGGCTACACCTTC.

V usage is TRBV28 and J usage is TRBJ1-2; tentative D call: TRBD1 (5 bases). The CDR3 extends over 11 amino acids. Trimming left V 8 bases short and J 4 bases short, with 8 bases between. Germline lookup yields CDR1 MDHEN and CDR2 SYDVKM. The CDR3: CASSGGYGYTF. The DNA for the CDR3 is TGTGCCAGCTCCGGGGGCTATGGCTACACCTTC.

V usage is TRBV30 and J usage is TRBJ1-5, with D perhaps matching TRBD1 (6 bases). Germline V gene sequence: CDR1 GTSNPN, CDR2 SVGIG (reference sequence). Between the trimmed V and J ends, which lost 3 bases and 0 bases, there was a span of 15 bases. The CDR3 totals 16 residues. Here the CDR3 reads CAWSPSQGYSNQPQHF. DNA of the CDR3: TGTGCCTGGAGCCCGAGCCAGGGGTATAGCAATCAGCCCCAGCATTTT.